This note documents a single TCR beta chain sequence. The CDR3 is made up of 15 amino acids. Trimming removed 1 base at V and 2 bases at J, with 11 bases between. CDR1 is SNHLY and CDR2 is FYNNEI in the germline V gene. As handled by the study authors: Amplification from reference gene primers served as the basis for estimated nucleated cell counts. TCRdb's table, derived via immunoSEQ multiplex PCR, lists solely in-frame clones and lacks some. V and J calls and clone size follow that table, whereas D and trimming were derived from the DNA. The sample holds approximately 210,000 clones, approximately 86% seen once. The data derive from a study of blood T cell repertoires in COVID-19. Looking at the study overall: Whether acute or convalescent, the COVID-19 samples came from the United States, Italy and Spain. PBMCs, B-cell-depleted T cells, or T cells were the source of the cDNA or gDNA that made up the material.

The sample comprised peripheral blood. The chain is built from TRBV2 and TRBJ1-1, with a weak D call TRBD1 (6 bases). This receptor was obtained from a woman older than 75 with acute or convalescent COVID-19. The CDR3 coding sequence is TGTGCCAGCAGTGAAGAGGCAGGGGTAAACACTGAAGCTTTCTTT. It yields the protein CASSEEAGVNTEAFF.